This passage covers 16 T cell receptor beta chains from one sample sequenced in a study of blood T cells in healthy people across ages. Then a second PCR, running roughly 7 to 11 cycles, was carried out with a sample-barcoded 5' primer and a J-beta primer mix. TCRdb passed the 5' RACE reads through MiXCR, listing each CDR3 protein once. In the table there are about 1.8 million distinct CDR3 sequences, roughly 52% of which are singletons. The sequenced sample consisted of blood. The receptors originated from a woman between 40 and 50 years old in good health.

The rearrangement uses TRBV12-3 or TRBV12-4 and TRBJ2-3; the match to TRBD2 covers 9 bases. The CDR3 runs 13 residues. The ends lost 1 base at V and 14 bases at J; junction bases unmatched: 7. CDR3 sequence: CASSLGGGVAPYF. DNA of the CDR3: TGTGCCAGCAGTTTAGGCGGGGGGGTAGCCCCGTATTTT.

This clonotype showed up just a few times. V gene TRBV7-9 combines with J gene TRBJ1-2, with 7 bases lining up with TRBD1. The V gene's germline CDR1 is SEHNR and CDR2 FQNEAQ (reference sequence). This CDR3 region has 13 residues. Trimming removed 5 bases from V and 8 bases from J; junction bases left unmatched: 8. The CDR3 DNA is TGTGCCAGCAGCCCTGGACAGGCTGTGGGCTACACCTTC. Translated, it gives CASSPGQAVGYTF. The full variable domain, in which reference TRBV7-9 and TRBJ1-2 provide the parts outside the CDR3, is DTGVSQNPRHKITKRGQNVTFRCDPISEHNRLYWYRQTLGQGPEFLTYFQNEAQLEKSRLLSDRFSAERPKGSFSTLEIQRTEQGDSAMYLCASSPGQAVGYTFGSGTRLTVV.

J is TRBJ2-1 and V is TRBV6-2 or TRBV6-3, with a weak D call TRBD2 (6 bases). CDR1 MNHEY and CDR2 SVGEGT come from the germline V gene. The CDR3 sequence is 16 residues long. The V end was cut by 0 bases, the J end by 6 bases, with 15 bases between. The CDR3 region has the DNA TGTGCCAGCAGTTACTCTGTGGAGGGGCCCCCCAATGAGCAGTTCTTC. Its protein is CASSYSVEGPPNEQFF.

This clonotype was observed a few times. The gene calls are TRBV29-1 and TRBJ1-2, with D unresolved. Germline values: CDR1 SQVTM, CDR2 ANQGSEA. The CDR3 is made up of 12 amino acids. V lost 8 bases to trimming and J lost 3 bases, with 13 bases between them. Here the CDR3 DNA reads TGCAGCTTTCGAGCAGGACACTATGGCTACACCTTC. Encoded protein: CSFRAGHYGYTF.

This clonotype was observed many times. The CDR3 sequence is CASSLGSEETQYF. In DNA, the CDR3 is TGTGCCAGCAGCTTGGGCAGCGAGGAGACCCAGTACTTC. This chain links TRBV7-2 with TRBJ2-5; no reliable D call. Germline CDR1 is SGHTA and CDR2 is FQGNSA. This CDR3 region has 13 residues. Deletions cut 3 bases from V and 5 bases from J, with 10 bases between.

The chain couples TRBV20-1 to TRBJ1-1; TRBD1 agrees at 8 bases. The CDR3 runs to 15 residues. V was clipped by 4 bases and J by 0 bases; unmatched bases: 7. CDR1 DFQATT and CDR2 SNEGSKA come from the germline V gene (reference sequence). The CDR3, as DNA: TGCAGTGCTAAACAGGGGGGACAGTTGAACACTGAAGCTTTCTTT. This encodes CSAKQGGQLNTEAFF.

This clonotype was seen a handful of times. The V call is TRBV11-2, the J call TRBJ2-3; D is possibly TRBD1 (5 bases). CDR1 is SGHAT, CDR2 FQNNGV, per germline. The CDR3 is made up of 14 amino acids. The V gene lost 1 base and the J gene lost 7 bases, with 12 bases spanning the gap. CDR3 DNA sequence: TGTGCCAGCAGCTTAGGGCAGGGTGATAATACGCAGTATTTT. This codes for CASSLGQGDNTQYF.

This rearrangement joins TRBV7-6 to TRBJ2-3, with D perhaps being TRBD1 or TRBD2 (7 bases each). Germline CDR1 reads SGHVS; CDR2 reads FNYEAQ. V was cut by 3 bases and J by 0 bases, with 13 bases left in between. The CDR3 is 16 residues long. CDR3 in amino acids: CASSLGGGTSTDTQYF. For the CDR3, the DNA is TGTGCCAGCAGCTTGGGAGGGGGCACTAGCACAGATACGCAGTATTTT.

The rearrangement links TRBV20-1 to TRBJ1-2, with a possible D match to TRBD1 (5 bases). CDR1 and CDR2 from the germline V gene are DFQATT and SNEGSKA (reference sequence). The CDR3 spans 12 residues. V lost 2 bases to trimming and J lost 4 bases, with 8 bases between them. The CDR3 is CSARTGVYGYTF. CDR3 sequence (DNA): TGCAGTGCTAGAACAGGAGTCTATGGCTACACCTTC.

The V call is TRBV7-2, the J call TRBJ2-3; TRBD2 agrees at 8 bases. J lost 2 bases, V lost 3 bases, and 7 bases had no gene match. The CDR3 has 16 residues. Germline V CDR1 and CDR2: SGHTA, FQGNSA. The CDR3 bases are TGTGCCAGCAGCTTTGCACCGGGGGGGCACACAGATACGCAGTATTTT. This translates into CASSFAPGGHTDTQYF.

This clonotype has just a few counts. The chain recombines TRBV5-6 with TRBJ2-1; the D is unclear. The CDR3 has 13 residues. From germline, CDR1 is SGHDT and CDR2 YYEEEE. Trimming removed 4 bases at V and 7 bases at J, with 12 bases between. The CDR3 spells CASSRSSRNEQFF. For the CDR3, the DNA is TGTGCCAGCAGCCGATCTAGTCGGAATGAGCAGTTCTTC. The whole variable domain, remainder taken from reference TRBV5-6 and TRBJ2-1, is DAGVTQSPTHLIKTRGQQVTLRCSPKSGHDTVSWYQQALGQGPQFIFQYYEEEERQRGNFPDRFSGHQFPNYSSELNVNALLLGDSALYLCASSRSSRNEQFFGPGTRLTVL.

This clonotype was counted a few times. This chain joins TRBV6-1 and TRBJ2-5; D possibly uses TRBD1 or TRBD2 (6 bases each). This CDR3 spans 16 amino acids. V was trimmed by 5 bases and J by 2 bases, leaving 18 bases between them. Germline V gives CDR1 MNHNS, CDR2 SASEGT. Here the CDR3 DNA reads TGTGCCAGCAGTAGTGAGGGGGGCGGAGAACAAGAGACCCAGTACTTC. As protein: CASSSEGGGEQETQYF.

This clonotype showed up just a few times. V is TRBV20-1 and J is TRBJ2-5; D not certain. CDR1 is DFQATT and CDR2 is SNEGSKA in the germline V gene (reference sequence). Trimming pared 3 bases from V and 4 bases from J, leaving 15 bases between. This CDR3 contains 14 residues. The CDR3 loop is CSASRSSLAETQYF. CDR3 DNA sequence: TGCAGTGCTAGTCGTTCGAGCTTAGCAGAGACCCAGTACTTC.

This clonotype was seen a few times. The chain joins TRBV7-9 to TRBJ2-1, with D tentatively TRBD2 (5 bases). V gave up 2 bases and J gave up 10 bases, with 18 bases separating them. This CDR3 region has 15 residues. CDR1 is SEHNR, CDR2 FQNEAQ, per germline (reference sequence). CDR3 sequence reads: CASSLLAVRGSEQFF. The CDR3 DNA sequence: TGTGCCAGCAGCTTACTCGCGGTACGGGGAAGCGAGCAGTTCTTC.

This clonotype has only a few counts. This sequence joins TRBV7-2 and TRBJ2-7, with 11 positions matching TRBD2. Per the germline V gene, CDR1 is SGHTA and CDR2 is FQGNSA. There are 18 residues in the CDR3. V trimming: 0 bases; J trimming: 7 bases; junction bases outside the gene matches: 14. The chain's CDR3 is CASSLAIAGGPGDNEQYF. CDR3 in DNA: TGTGCCAGCAGCTTAGCAATAGCGGGGGGGCCGGGGGACAATGAGCAGTACTTC.

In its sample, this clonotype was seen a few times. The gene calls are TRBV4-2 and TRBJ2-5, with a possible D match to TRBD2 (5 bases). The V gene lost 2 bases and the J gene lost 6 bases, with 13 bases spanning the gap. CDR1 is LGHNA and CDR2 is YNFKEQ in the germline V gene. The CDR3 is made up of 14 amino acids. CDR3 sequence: CASSQNRGRQTQYF. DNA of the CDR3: TGTGCCAGCAGCCAAAATCGGGGTCGGCAGACCCAGTACTTC.